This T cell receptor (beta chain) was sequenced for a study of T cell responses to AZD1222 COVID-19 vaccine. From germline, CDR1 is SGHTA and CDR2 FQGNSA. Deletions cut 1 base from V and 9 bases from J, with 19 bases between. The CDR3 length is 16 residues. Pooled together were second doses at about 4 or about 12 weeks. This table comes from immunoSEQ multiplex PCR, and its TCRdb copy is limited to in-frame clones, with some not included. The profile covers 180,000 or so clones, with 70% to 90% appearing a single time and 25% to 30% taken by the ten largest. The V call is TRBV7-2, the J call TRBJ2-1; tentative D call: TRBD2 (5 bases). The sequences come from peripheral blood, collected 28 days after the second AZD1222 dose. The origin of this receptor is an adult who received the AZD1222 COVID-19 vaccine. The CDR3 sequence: CASSLGGTRRRGEQFF. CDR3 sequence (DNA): TGTGCCAGCAGCTTAGGGGGAACTAGGAGGCGAGGTGAGCAGTTCTTC.